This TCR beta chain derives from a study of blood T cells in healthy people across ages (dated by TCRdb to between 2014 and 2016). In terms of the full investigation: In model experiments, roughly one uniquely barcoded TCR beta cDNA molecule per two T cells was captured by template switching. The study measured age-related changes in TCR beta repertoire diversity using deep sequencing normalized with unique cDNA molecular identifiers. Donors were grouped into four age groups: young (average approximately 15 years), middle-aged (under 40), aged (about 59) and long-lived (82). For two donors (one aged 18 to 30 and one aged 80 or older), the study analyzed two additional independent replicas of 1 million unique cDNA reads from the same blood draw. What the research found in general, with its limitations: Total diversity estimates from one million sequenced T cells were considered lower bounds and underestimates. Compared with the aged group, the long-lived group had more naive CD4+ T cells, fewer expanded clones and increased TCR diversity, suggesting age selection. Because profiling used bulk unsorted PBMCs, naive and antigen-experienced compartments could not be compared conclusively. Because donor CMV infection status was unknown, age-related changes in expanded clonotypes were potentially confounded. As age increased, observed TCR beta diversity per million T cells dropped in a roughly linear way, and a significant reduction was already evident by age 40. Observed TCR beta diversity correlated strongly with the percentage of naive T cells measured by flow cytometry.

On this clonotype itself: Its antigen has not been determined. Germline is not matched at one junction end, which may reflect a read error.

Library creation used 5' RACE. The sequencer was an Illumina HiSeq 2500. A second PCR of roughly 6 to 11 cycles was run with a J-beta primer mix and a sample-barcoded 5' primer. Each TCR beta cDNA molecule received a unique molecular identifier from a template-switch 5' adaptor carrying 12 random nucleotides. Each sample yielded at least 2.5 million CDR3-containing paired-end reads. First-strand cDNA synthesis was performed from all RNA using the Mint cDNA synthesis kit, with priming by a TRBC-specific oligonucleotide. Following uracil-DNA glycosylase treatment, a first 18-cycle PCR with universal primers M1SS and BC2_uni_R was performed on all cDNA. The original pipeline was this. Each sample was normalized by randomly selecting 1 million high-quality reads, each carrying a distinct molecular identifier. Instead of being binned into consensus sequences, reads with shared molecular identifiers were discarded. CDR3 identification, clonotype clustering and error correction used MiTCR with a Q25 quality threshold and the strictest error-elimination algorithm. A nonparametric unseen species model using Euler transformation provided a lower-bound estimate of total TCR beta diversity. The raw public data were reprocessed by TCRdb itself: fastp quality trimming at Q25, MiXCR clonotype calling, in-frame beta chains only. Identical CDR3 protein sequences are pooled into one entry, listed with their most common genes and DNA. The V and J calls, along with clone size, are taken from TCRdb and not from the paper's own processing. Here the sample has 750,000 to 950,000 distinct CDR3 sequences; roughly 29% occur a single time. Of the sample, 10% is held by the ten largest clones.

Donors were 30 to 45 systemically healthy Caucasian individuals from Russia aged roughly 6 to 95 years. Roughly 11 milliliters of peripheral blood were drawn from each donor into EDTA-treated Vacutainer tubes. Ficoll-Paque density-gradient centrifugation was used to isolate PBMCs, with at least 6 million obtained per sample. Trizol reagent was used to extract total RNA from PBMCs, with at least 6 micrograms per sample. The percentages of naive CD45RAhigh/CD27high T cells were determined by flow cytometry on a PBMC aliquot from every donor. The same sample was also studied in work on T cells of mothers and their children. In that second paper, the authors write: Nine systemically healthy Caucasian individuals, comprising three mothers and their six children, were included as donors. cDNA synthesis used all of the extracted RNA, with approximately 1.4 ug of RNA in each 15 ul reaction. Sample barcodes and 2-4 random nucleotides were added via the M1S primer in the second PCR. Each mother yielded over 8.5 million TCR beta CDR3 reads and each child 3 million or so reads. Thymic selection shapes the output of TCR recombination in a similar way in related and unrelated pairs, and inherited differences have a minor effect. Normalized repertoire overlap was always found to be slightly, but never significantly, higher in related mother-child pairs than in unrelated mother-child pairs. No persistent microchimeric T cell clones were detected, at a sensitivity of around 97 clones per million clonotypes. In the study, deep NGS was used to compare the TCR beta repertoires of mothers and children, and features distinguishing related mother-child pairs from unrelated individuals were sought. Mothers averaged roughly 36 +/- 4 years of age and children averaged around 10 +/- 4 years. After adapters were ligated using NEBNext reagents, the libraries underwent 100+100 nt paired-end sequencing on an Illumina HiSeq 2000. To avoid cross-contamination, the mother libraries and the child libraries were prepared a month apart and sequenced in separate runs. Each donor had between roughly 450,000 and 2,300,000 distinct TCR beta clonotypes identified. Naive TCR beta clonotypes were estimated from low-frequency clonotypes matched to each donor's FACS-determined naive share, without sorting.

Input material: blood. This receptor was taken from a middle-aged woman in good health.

CDR3 loop: CVSSYEGLSGFF. The base sequence is TGTGTCAGCAGTTACGAGGGATTAAGTGGGTTCTTC. The chain joins TRBV6-2 or TRBV6-3 to TRBJ2-1, and the D gene may be TRBD2, 5 bases matching. The CDR3 covers 12 residues, taking in both the cysteine and the phenylalanine. Only the CDR3 DNA is retained, 36 bases long and in frame from the first base. The germline V gene specifies MNHEY as CDR1 and SVGEGT as CDR2.